This is a list of T cell receptor beta chains from one sample in a study of tumor-infiltrating lymphocytes in primary liver carcinoma. TCRdb used MiXCR to reprocess the multiplex PCR reads, holding one entry per CDR3 protein. This table has more than 150,000 distinct CDR3 sequences, 60% appearing once. Sequenced sample: peripheral blood. These receptor sequences come from a middle-aged man with primary liver carcinoma and hepatitis B virus infection. Both conserved end residues are part of each CDR3. Each record gives: CDR3 DNA, CDR3 protein, J gene, D gene, clone size, V gene. The D gene is left open where the match is weak. The size entry is marked missing in some rows and otherwise reads once, few, many or a size class.

TGTGCCAGCAGTTTCAGACGGAGCTATGGCTACACCTTC CASSFRRSYGYTF TRBJ1-2 - few TRBV12-3/TRBV12-4
TGCGCCAGCAGCCGAGACCAGGGGTTTGGAAACACCATATATTTT CASSRDQGFGNTIYF TRBJ1-3 - - TRBV5-1
TGTGCCAGCAGCCCTGGACAGGGGTGTAATGAGCAGTTCTTC CASSPGQGCNEQFF TRBJ2-1 TRBD1 - TRBV11-3
TGTGCCAGCAGCTTGGGACTGACGGAGGGTGAAAAACTGTTTTTT CASSLGLTEGEKLFF TRBJ1-4 - many TRBV11-2
TGTGCCAGCAGCACCCGGAGCACGGTCTCCGATGAGCAGTTCTTC CASSTRSTVSDEQFF TRBJ2-1 - - TRBV5-4
TGTGCCAGCAGCATAGGTAAGGCGGAGACCCAGTACTTC CASSIGKAETQYF TRBJ2-5 - - TRBV11-2
TGCAGCGTTGCCCCCAGGGACTCCTACAATGAGCAGTTCTTC CSVAPRDSYNEQFF TRBJ2-1 - few TRBV29-1
TGTGCCAGCAGCATGGGGTGGGATCCCGGGGAGCTGTTTTTT CASSMGWDPGELFF TRBJ2-2 - - TRBV11-2
TGTGCCAGCAGTGGACTAGCGACCTCCTACAATGTGCAGTTCTTC CASSGLATSYNVQFF TRBJ2-1 TRBD2 - TRBV6-1
TGTGCCAGCAGCTCGAGTGGGGATAGGAACGAGCAGTACTTC CASSSSGDRNEQYF TRBJ2-7 - - TRBV11-2
TGTGCCAGCAGAGGAAAGGGGGACAATGAGCAGTTCTTC CASRGKGDNEQFF TRBJ2-1 - once TRBV11-3
TGTGCCAGCAGCCCGGGGGCAAGGGCATGGAACTCCTGGGAGCTGTTTTTT CASSPGARAWNSWELFF TRBJ2-2 - once TRBV11-2
TGTGCCAGCAGCCAACTGCGGGCAGATACGCAGTATTTT CASSQLRADTQYF TRBJ2-3 - few TRBV6-1
TGTGCCAGCAGCTTGGGACTAGCGGGAGTCTACGAGCAGTACTTC CASSLGLAGVYEQYF TRBJ2-7 TRBD2 few TRBV13
TGTGCCAGCAGCACCAGGGTGTGGGGGGAGACCGGGGAGCTGTTTTTT CASSTRVWGETGELFF TRBJ2-2 - many TRBV11-2
TGTAGCGTTGGAGGGCTAGCGGGAGACGAGACCGAGTACTTC CSVGGLAGDETEYF TRBJ2-5 TRBD2 - TRBV29-1
TGTGCCAGCGGTTCTAGTCTTAGGCCGTACTTC CASGSSLRPYF TRBJ2-4 - - TRBV12-3/TRBV12-4
TGTACCAGCAGCTTAGATCTTTGGGGGAGGGCCGAACGTGAAACCTACGAGCAGTATTTC CTSSLDLWGRAERETYEQYF TRBJ2-7 TRBD2 - TRBV11-2
TGCAGCGTGGGGACTACACCTGGGGCCAACGTCCTGACTTTC CSVGTTPGANVLTF TRBJ2-6 TRBD2 many TRBV29-1
TGTGCCAGCAGAGCTCAGGGAAGGGGCGACGAGCAGTACTTC CASRAQGRGDEQYF TRBJ2-7 - - TRBV7-9
TGCGCCAGCAGCCAAGATTCCCCAGGGGGCCATGCCAAAAACATTCAGTACTTC CASSQDSPGGHAKNIQYF TRBJ2-4 TRBD1 few TRBV4-1
TGTGCCAGCAGTGAAGTCCCGGGACAGACGGGCAATGAGCAGTTCTTC CASSEVPGQTGNEQFF TRBJ2-1 TRBD1 many TRBV6-1
TGTGCCATCAGTGAGACGGATCAAGAGACCCAGTACTTC CAISETDQETQYF TRBJ2-5 - - TRBV10-3
TGTGCCAGCAGTTACCTCGAACCCAATTCACCCCTCCACTTT CASSYLEPNSPLHF TRBJ1-6 - - TRBV6-6
TGTGCCAGCAGCCGTGACCTAGCCGGAAACACCATATATTTT CASSRDLAGNTIYF TRBJ1-3 - - TRBV5-4